The 8 T cell receptor beta chains below were found in one sample sequenced in a study of regulatory T cells in long-lasting Graves disease. TCR beta libraries were built with iRepertoire HTBI primers and Arm-PCR of CDR3 regions. One entry per CDR3 protein results from TCRdb running MiXCR on the multiplex PCR reads. The sample has a few hundred thousand distinct CDR3 sequences, roughly 10% seen once. Described time point: newly diagnosed GD, antithyroid drugs for less than 3 months. From RNA extracted from PBMCs, the TCR library was made. The same specimen was also included in a second study, on T cells in Graves' hyperthyroidism and ophthalmopathy.

Specimen: peripheral blood mononuclear cells (PBMCs), collected at new diagnosis, from a patient treated with antithyroid drugs. All receptors come from a woman aged 18-35 years with Graves disease.

Turning to this clonotype: With a much larger clone just one base away, this may be a read error. The genes are TRBV29-1 and TRBJ1-1; D ambiguous. The CDR3 consists of 11 residues. V was cut by 4 bases and J by 1 base, with 4 bases left in between. Germline V gives CDR1 SQVTM, CDR2 ANQGSEA. In nucleotides, the CDR3 is TGCAGCGTTGTGGGGAACACTGAAGCTTTCTTT. Its translation: CSVVGNTEAFF. Supplemented by reference TRBV29-1 and TRBJ1-1, the full variable domain reads SAVISQKPSRDICQRGTSLTIQCQVDSQVTMMFWYRQQPGQSLTLIATANQGSEATYESGFVIDKFPISRPNLTFSTLTVSNMSPEDSSIYLCSVVGNTEAFFGQGTRLTVV.

The table lists this clonotype with many counts. CDR3 bases: TGTGCCTGGAGAGGGTACAATGAGCAGTTCTTC. Translating gives CAWRGYNEQFF. The chain carries TRBV30 and TRBJ2-1, with unresolved D. This CDR3 comprises 11 residues. Per germline, CDR1 GTSNPN and CDR2 SVGIG (reference sequence). V lost 3 bases and J lost 4, with 4 bases in between.

This chain uses TRBV5-1 with TRBJ2-1, with D perhaps matching TRBD1 (6 bases). This CDR3 has 15 amino acids. V gave up 2 bases and J gave up 2 bases, with 11 bases separating them. Germline V gene data show CDR1 as SGHRS and CDR2 as YFSETQ. The CDR3 sequence is CASSLGGTAYNEQFF. DNA for the CDR3: TGCGCCAGCAGCTTAGGGGGAACAGCCTACAATGAGCAGTTCTTC.

This clonotype was counted ten times or more. The chain is built from TRBV12-3 or TRBV12-4 and TRBJ2-6, with TRBD1 matching 8 bases. Unmatched junction bases numbered 12, after V lost 6 bases and J lost 2 bases. CDR3 size: 18 residues. The CDR3 sequence: CASRTRTGRNAGANVLTF. CDR3 nucleotides: TGTGCCAGCAGAACTAGGACAGGGCGGAACGCTGGGGCCAACGTCCTGACTTTC.

The chain is built from TRBV14 and TRBJ2-3, with 8 bases matching TRBD2. V lost 4 bases, J lost 2 bases, and 8 bases stayed unmatched. The CDR3 consists of 16 residues. The V gene's germline CDR1 is SGHDN and CDR2 FVKESK. The CDR3: CASSLTAGDYTDTQYF. CDR3 nucleotides: TGTGCCAGCAGCCTTACAGCGGGGGACTACACAGATACGCAGTATTTT.

The sample holds many counts of this clonotype. The rearrangement joins TRBV11-2 to TRBJ2-5; possibly TRBD2 for D (7 bases). V lost 2 bases and J 2 bases, leaving 12 bases between the germline ends. Germline V gene lookup returns CDR1 SGHAT and CDR2 FQNNGV. There are 15 residues in the CDR3. The CDR3 region is CASSLFAGAQETQYF. CDR3 nucleotides: TGTGCCAGCAGCTTATTTGCGGGGGCACAAGAGACCCAGTACTTC.

V usage is TRBV20-1 and J usage is TRBJ2-3, with 10 nucleotides matching TRBD2. The CDR3 covers 15 residues. With V trimmed by 6 bases and J by 2 bases, 8 bases remained unmatched. Germline values: CDR1 DFQATT, CDR2 SNEGSKA (reference sequence). CDR3: CSAGAGGHSTDTQYF. The CDR3 region has the DNA TGCAGTGCCGGAGCGGGGGGGCATTCCACAGATACGCAGTATTTT.

About this clonotype: A much larger clone lies a single base off, so this may be a read error. The chain links TRBV29-1 to TRBJ2-1, with TRBD2 as a possible D gene (6 bases). There are 15 residues in the CDR3. The germline CDR1 and CDR2 sequences are SQVTM and ANQGSEA. CDR3 DNA: TGCAGCGTTCGTCTCCGGGGGAGGAAGGGGAATGAGCGGTTCTTC. Translating it yields CSVRLRGRKGNERFF.